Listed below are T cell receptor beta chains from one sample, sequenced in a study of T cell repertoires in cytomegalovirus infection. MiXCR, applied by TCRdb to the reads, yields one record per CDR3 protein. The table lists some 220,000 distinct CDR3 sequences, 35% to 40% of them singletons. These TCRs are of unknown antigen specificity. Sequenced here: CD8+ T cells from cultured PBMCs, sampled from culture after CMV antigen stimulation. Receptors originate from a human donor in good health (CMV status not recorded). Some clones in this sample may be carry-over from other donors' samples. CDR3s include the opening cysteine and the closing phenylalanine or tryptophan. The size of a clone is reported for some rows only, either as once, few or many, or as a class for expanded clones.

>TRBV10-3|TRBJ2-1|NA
CAISVGGRAVDEQFF
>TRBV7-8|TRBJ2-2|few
CASYLAGTNTGELFF
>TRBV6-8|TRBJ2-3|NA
CACGGAFGTDTQYF
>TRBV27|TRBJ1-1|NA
CASSLQDQGNTEAFF
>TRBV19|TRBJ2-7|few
CASSIKAGAVDEQYF
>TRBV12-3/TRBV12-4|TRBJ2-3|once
CASSSGTSGSGASTDTQYF
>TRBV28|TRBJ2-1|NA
CASRGVGSLSDNEQFF
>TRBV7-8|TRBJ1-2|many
CASSLAYRVDGYTF
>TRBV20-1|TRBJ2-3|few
CSARALRVGRTSGTSTDTQYF
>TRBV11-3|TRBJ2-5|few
CASSLDRGVEKTQYF
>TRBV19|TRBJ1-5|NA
CASSSSGSGYQPQHF
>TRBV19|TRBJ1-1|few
CASSIDSRRQTNTEAFF
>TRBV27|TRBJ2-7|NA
CASSFGESYEQYF
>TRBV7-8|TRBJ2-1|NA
CASSFGLAGYYNEQFF
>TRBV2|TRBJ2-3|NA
CASRGLAGATDTQYF
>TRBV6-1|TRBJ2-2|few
CASSPSAGELFF
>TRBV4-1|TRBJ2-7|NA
CASSQDRPGAAPGPYEQYF
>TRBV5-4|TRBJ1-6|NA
CASSGDRAENSPLHF
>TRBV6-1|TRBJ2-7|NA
CASSEVKRASYEQYF
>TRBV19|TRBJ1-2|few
CASLDGGGSTF
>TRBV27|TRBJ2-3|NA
CASSSPKEWGDTQYF
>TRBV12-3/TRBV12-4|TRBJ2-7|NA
CASSPRQGRSRYEQYF
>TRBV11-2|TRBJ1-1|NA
CASSSTGTMNTEAFF
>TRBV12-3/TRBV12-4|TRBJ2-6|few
CASSLPIRDRSSGANVLTF
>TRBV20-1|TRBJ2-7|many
CSAARRDSHIRYEQYF
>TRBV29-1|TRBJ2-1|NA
CSPGLAGADSYNEQFF
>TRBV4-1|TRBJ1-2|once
CASSQGGNGINYGYTF
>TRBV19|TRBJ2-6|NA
CASSKTGDHSGANVLTF
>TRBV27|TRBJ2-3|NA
CASSLLARGHTDTQYF
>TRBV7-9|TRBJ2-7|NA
CASSFDRAYEQYF
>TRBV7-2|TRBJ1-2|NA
CASSSRDRNYGYTF
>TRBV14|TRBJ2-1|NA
CASSQEATVIYNEQFF
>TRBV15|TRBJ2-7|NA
CATSRDPEAGVYEQYF
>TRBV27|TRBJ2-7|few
CASSLSRGNEQYF
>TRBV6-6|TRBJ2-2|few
CASSYSIGSNSPGELFF
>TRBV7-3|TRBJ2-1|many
CASSWGGSNEQFF
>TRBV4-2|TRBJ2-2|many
CASSQDWAGGNTGELFF
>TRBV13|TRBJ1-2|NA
CASSRGQAAYGYTF
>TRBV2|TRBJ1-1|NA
CASRATRGLNNEAFF
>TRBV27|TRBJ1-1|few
CASSSVGAGTEAFF
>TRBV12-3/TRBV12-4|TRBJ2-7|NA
CASNLGGSSGEQYF
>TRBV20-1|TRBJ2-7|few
CSARAGTIFVSEQYF
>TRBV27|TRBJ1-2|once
CASSLSRSSNYGYTF
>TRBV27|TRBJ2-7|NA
CASNPTGGDLYEQYF
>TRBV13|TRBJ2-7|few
CASSSADRSYEQYF
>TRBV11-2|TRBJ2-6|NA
CASSLALLAGAGYGANVLTF
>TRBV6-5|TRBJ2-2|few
CASSPEWTGELFF
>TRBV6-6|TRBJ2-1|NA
CASLSKLWGVDRYNEQFF
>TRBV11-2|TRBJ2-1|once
CASSPSGYYNEQFF
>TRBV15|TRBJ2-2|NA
CATSSVLAGGTGELFF
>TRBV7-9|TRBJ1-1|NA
CASSRQKNTEAFF
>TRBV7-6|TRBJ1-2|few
CASSIGTGGALGYTF
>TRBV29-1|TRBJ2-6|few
CSVRDRDSGANVLTF
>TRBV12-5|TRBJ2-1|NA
CASATGANEQFF
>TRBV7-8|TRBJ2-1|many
CASSPPEGGFNEQFF
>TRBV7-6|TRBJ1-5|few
CASGGDTNQPQHF
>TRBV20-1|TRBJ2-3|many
CSARDQNRGTDTQYF
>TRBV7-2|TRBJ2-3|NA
CASSPDTSGGYRHTQYF